This TCR beta chain was recovered during a study of blood T cell repertoires in COVID-19. Study at large: Italy, Spain and the United States were the sources of the convalescent and acute COVID-19 samples. Sources were T cells, B-cell-depleted T cells, or PBMCs; the material itself was cDNA or gDNA.

Original processing notes: Counts of nucleated cells, estimated from reference gene primer amplification, were obtained. The protocol was immunoSEQ multiplex PCR, while the TCRdb copy is restricted to in-frame clones and leaves out a portion. V, J and clone size are those of that table, while D and trimming were read from the DNA. The sample consists of some 210,000 clones, almost 85% of them appearing once. Germline CDR1 is LNHNV and CDR2 is YYDKDF (reference sequence). The CDR3 length is 16 residues. V was pared by 0 bases and J by 4 bases, with 15 bases between. The chain couples TRBV15 to TRBJ1-2, with D perhaps matching TRBD1 (5 bases). This clonotype was sampled from a woman in her fifties or sixties with active or convalescent COVID-19. The sequencing input was peripheral blood. The CDR3 is CATSRDIRQGAYGYTF. Here the CDR3 DNA reads TGTGCCACCAGCAGAGATATCCGCCAAGGGGCCTATGGCTACACCTTC.